Presented here are 3 T cell receptor beta chains from one specimen sequenced in a study of blood T cell repertoires in COVID-19. Here immunoSEQ multiplex PCR was the method, and the copy in TCRdb shows in-frame clones only, minus some. In the table there are about 62,000 clones, 80% to 95% of which are singletons. The sequenced sample consisted of peripheral blood. The receptors come from a human donor in a cohort sampled during active COVID-19.

This chain joins TRBV6-5 and TRBJ1-4; D ambiguous. The V and J ends lost 6 bases and 2 bases respectively, with 10 bases between them. CDR3 length equals 14 residues. Per the germline V gene, CDR1 is MNHEY and CDR2 is SVGAGI. The CDR3 DNA follows: TGTGCCAGCAGCCTGGACTATACTAATGAAAAACTGTTTTTT. This codes for CASSLDYTNEKLFF.

The genes are TRBV5-1 and TRBJ1-6, with D possibly TRBD1 on 5 matching bases. CDR1 is SGHRS, CDR2 YFSETQ, per germline. V gave up 1 base and J gave up 12 bases, with 17 bases separating them. This CDR3 comprises 15 residues. CDR3 bases: TGCGCCAGCAGCTTGTGGGGGGATAGAATGGAACCCCTCCACTTT. Its translation is CASSLWGDRMEPLHF. Together with reference TRBV5-1 and TRBJ1-6, the CDR3 gives the full variable domain: KAGVTQTPRYLIKTRGQQVTLSCSPISGHRSVSWYQQTPGQGLQFLFEYFSETQRNKGNFPGRFSGRQFSNSRSEMNVSTLELGDSALYLCASSLWGDRMEPLHFGNGTRLTVT.

V and J are TRBV5-1 and TRBJ1-4; D remains unclear. From germline, CDR1 is SGHRS and CDR2 YFSETQ. V dropped 0 bases and J dropped 0 bases, with 12 bases sitting between them. This CDR3 region has 17 residues. The CDR3 protein is CASSLDRGSSTNEKLFF. The CDR3 nucleotides are TGCGCCAGCAGCTTGGACCGTGGGAGCTCAACTAATGAAAAACTGTTTTTT.